This T cell receptor beta chain was recorded in a study of radiation and T cells in renal cell carcinoma. The germline gives CDR1 SGHRS, CDR2 YFSETQ. Between the trimmed V and J ends, which lost 3 bases and 8 bases, there was a span of 14 bases. The CDR3 is made up of 14 amino acids. The sample's time point: baseline pretreatment blood. Stated treatment: 15 Gy SBRT to primary tumor, nephrectomy 4 weeks later. Blood was sampled at baseline, 2 weeks and 4 weeks after SBRT. This renal cell carcinoma was of the clear cell type. Assay used: immunoSEQ multiplex PCR; TCRdb lists only in-frame clones, some missing. Of 95,000 or so clones listed, 86% are singletons. Note on this clone: Its matching antigen is unknown.

Study-wide results and limits: Pretreatment tumor biopsies were lacking, so baseline clonotypes are unknown.

This TCR came from a man aged 50 or older with renal cell carcinoma. This material consisted of blood, taken from a patient whose treatment included radiotherapy and nephrectomy. V is TRBV5-1 and J is TRBJ2-2, with unresolved D. The chain's CDR3 is CASSWQASSGELFF. The CDR3 bases are TGCGCCAGCAGCTGGCAGGCGAGTTCAGGGGAGCTGTTTTTT.